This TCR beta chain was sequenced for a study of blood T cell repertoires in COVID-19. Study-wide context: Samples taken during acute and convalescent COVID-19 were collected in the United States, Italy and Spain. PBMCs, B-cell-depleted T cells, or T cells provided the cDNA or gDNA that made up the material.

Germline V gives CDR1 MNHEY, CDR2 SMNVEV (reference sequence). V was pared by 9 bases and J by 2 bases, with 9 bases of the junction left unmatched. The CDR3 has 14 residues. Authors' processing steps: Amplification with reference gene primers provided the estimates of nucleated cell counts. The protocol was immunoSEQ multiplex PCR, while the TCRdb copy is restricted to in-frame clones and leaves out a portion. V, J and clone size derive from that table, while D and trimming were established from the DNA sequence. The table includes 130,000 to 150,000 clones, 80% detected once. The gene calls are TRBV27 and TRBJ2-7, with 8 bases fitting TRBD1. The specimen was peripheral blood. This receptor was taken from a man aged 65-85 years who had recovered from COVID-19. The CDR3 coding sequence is TGTGCCAGTGGCCTGAGGGACAGGCCCTACGAGCAGTACTTC. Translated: CASGLRDRPYEQYF.